The clone carrying this T cell receptor (beta chain) was seen repeatedly, ten times or more. Alpha and beta chains were covered, as first-strand cDNA relied on TRAV- and TRBV-specific primers. TCRs were amplified for approximately 21 PCR cycles with a constant-region primer and V-primer adapter. TCRdb ran MiXCR on the reads and lists one entry per CDR3 protein. This sample has some 88,000 distinct CDR3 sequences; 9.4% occur once, and the top ten carry roughly 1%. The sample comes from a study of low-dose radiotherapy and immunotherapy resistance in tumors. In the study overall: Cohort 1 was treated with 0.5 Gy per fraction at 2-week intervals, amounting to 6.5 Gy overall. Fractions of 1 Gy went to Cohort 2 every two weeks, for 13 Gy over 26 weeks.

Time point noted: before trial treatment. The therapy administered to donors comprised nivolumab, ipilimumab, aspirin, low-dose cyclophosphamide and low-dose radiotherapy. Eligible patients had advanced solid tumors lacking tumor-infiltrating lymphocytes. V gave up 9 bases and J gave up 8 bases, with 12 bases separating them. Germline CDR1 reads KGHDR; CDR2 reads SFDVKD. The CDR3 covers 12 residues. The sample in question was PBMCs, obtained before treatment. J is TRBJ2-2 and V is TRBV24-1; no firm D call. The sequence derives from a male donor with prostate cancer. As DNA, the CDR3 is TGTGCCACCGGGGAAGACGCTGGGGAGCTGTTTTTT. Protein sequence: CATGEDAGELFF.